Many counts were recorded for the clone carrying this T cell receptor (beta chain). Its target is unknown. Germline V gene data show CDR1 as SGHRS and CDR2 as YFSETQ. V was pared by 4 bases and J by 2 bases, with 7 bases of the junction left unmatched. The CDR3 runs to 15 residues. The data stem from a study of T cells in Graves' hyperthyroidism and ophthalmopathy. Broader study findings: Most clonotypes expanded in the thyroid (above 0.001) were also present in blood.

Using RNA transcripts as the source, TCR beta CDR3 regions were amplified. TCR CDR3 regions were first amplified by RT-PCR with HTBI primers. TCRdb independently ran MiXCR on the multiplex PCR reads; one entry per CDR3 protein. Among approximately 510,000 distinct CDR3 sequences listed, 40% to 50% were seen once. The V gene is TRBV5-1, the J gene TRBJ1-1; 8 nucleotides line up with TRBD1. Input material: peripheral blood or thyroid tissue (not recorded which). The clonotype originates from an adult woman with Graves' disease, either hyperthyroidism or ophthalmopathy (not recorded which). CDR3 sequence reads: CASSGKQGVNTEAFF. Written as DNA, the CDR3 is TGCGCCAGCAGCGGTAAACAGGGGGTAAACACTGAAGCTTTCTTT.